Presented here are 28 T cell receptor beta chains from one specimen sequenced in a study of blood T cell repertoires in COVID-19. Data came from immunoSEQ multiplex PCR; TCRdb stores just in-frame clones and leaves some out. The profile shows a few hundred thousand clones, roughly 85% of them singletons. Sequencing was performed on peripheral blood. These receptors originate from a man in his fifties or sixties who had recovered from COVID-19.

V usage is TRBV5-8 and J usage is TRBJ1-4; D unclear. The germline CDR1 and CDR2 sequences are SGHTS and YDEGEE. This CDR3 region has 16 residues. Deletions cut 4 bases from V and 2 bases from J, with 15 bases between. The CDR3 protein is CASSPGDVGTNEKLFF. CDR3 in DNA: TGTGCCAGCAGCCCCGGGGATGTAGGGACTAATGAAAAACTGTTTTTT.

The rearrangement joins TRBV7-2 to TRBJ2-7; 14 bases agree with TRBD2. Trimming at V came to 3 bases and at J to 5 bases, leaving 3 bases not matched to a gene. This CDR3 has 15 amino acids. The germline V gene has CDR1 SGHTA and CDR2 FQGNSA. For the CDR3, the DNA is TGTGCCAGCAGCTTGACTAGCGGGAGGGCCGACGAGCAGTACTTC. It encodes CASSLTSGRADEQYF. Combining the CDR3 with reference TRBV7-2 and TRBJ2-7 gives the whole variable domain GAGVSQSPSNKVTEKGKDVELRCDPISGHTALYWYRQSLGQGLEFLIYFQGNSAPDKSGLPSDRFSAERTGGSVSTLTIQRTQQEDSAVYLCASSLTSGRADEQYFGPGTRLTVT.

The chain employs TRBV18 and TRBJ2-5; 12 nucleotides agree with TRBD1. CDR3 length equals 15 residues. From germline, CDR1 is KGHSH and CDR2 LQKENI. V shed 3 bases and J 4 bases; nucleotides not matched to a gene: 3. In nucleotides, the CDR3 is TGTGCCAGCTCACCGGGACAGGGGGCTGTAGAGACCCAGTACTTC. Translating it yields CASSPGQGAVETQYF.

The CDR3 here is CASGSRTSGRAYEQFF. In nucleotides, the CDR3 is TGTGCTAGTGGTTCCCGGACTAGCGGGAGGGCATATGAGCAGTTCTTC. The rearrangement uses TRBV12-5 and TRBJ2-1; 15 bases align to TRBD2. CDR3 length equals 16 residues. V trimming: 4 bases; J trimming: 8 bases; junction bases outside the gene matches: 6. CDR1 and CDR2 from the germline V gene are LGHNT and FRNRAP.

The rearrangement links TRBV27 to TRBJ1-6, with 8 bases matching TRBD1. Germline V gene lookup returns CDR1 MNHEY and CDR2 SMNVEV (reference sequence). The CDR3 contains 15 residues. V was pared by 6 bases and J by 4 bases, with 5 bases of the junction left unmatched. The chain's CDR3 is CASRPGQVYNSPLHF. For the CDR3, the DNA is TGTGCCAGCAGACCGGGACAGGTGTATAATTCACCCCTCCACTTT.

The CDR3 region has the DNA TGTGCCAGCAAGGCGGACAGGGGGGACTCTGAAGCTTTCTTT. As protein: CASKADRGDSEAFF. The chain links TRBV7-2 to TRBJ1-1; 10 bases fit TRBD1. With V trimmed by 7 bases and J by 6 bases, 8 bases remained unmatched. This CDR3 has 14 residues. Germline values: CDR1 SGHTA, CDR2 FQGNSA.

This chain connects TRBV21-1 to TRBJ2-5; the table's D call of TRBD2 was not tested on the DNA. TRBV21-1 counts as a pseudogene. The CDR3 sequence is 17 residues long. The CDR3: CASSNGGGTGRQETQYF. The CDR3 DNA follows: TGTGCCAGCAGCAACGGGGGGGGGACCGGGAGGCAAGAGACCCAGTACTTC.

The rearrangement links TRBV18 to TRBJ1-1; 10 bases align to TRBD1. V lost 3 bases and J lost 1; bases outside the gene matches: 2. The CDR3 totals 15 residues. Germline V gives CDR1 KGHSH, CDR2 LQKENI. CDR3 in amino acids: CASSPGQGTNTEAFF. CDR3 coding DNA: TGTGCCAGCTCACCGGGACAGGGGACGAACACTGAAGCTTTCTTT. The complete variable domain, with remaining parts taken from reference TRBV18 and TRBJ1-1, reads NAGVMQNPRHLVRRRGQEARLRCSPMKGHSHVYWYRQLPEEGLKFMVYLQKENIIDESGMPKERFSAEFPKEGPSILRIQQVVRGDSAAYFCASSPGQGTNTEAFFGQGTRLTVV.

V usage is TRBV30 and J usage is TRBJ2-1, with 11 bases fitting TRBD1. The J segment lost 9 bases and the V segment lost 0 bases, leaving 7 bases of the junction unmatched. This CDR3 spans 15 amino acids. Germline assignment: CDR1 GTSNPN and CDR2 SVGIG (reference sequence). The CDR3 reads CAWSVLGQGAIEQFF. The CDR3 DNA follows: TGTGCCTGGAGTGTATTAGGACAGGGGGCAATTGAGCAGTTCTTC.

The CDR3: CASSYRRGTTAYEQYF. The CDR3 DNA sequence: TGTGCCAGCAGTTACCGTAGGGGGACGACCGCCTACGAGCAGTACTTC. The chain carries TRBV6-5 and TRBJ2-7, with TRBD1 as a possible D gene (6 bases). The CDR3 is 16 residues long. Trimming removed 2 bases from V and 2 bases from J, with 16 bases in between. From germline, CDR1 is MNHEY and CDR2 SVGAGI.

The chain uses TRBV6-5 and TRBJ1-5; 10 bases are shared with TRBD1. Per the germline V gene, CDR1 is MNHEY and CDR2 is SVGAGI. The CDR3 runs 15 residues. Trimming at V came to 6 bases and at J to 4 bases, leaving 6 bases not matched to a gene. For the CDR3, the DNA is TGTGCCAGCAGCCCGGACAGGGGGGAGAATCAGCCCCAGCATTTT. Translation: CASSPDRGENQPQHF.

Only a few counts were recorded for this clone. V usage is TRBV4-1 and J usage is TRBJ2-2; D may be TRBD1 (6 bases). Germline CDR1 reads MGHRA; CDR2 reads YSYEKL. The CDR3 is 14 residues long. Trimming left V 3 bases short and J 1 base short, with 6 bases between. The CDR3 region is CASSQGQNTGELFF. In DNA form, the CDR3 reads TGCGCCAGCAGCCAGGGACAGAACACCGGGGAGCTGTTTTTT.

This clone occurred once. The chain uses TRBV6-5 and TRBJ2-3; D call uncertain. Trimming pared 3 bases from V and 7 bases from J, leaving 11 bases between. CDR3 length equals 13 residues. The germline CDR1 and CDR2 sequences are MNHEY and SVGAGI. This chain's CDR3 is CASSYSFLYTQYF. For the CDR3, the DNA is TGTGCCAGCAGTTATTCCTTCCTATATACGCAGTATTTT.

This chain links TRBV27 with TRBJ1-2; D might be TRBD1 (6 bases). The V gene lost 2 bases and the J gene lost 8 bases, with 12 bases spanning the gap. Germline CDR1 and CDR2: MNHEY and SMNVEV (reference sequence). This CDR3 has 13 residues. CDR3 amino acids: CASSLEGVTGYTF. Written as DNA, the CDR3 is TGTGCCAGCAGTTTAGAGGGGGTGACAGGCTACACCTTC.

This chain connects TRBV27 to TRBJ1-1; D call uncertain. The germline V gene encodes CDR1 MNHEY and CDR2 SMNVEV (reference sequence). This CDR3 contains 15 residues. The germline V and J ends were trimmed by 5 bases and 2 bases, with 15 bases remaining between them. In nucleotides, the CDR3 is TGTGCCAGCAGTCTGGCAAGGACTTTAAACACTGAAGCTTTCTTT. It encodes CASSLARTLNTEAFF.

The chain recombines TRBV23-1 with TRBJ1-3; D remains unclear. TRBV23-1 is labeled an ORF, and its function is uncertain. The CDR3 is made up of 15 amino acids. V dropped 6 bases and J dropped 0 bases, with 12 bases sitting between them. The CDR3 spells CASRPGLSSGNTIYF. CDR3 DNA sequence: TGCGCCAGCAGGCCAGGACTCTCCTCTGGAAACACCATATATTTT.

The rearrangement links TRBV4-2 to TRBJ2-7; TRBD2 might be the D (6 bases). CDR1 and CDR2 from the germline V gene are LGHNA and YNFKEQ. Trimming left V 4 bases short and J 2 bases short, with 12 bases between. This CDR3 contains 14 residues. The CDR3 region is CASSRGATPYEQYF. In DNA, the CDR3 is TGTGCCAGCAGCCGCGGGGCAACCCCCTACGAGCAGTACTTC.

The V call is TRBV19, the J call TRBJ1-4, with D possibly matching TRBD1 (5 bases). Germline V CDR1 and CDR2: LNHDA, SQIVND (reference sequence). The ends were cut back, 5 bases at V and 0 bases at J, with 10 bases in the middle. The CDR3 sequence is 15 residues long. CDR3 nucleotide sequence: TGTGCCAGTAGTGCTGACAGAACAACTAATGAAAAACTGTTTTTT. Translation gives CASSADRTTNEKLFF.

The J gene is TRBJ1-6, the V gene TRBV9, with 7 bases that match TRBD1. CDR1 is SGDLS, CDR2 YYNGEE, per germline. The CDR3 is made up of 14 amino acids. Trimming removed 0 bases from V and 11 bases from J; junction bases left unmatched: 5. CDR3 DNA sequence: TGTGCCAGCAGCGTAGGACAGGGAAGGACACCCCTCCACTTT. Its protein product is CASSVGQGRTPLHF.

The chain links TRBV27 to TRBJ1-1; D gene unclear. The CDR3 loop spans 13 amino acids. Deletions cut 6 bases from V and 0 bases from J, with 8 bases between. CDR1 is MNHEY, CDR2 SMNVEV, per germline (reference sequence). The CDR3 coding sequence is TGTGCCAGCAGCCTTCTCTTGAACACTGAAGCTTTCTTT. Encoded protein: CASSLLLNTEAFF.

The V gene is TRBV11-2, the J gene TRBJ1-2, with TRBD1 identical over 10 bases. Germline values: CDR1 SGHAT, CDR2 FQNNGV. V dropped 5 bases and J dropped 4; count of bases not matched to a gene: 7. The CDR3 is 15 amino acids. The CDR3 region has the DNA TGTGCCAGCAGCCTCGGACAGGGGGTCTCCTATGGCTACACCTTC. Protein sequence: CASSLGQGVSYGYTF.

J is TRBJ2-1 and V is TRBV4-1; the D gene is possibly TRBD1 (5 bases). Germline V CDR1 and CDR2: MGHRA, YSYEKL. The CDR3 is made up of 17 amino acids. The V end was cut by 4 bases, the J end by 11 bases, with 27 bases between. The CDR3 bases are TGCGCCAGCAGCCCAAGGCTTCTAACTCGACAGACCTTTAAGCAGTTCTTC. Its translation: CASSPRLLTRQTFKQFF.

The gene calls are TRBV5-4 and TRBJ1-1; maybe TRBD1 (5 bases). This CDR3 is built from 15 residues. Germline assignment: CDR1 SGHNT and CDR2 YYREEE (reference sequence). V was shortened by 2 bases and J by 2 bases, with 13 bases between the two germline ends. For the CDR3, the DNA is TGTGCCAGCAGCTTTAACAGTGACAGAAACACTGAAGCTTTCTTT. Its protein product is CASSFNSDRNTEAFF.

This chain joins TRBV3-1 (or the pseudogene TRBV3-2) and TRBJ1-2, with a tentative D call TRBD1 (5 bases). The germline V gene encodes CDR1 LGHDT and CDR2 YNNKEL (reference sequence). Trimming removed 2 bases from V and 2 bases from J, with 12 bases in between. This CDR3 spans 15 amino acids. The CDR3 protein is CASSQPQGGNYGYTF. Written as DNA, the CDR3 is TGTGCCAGCAGCCAACCTCAGGGAGGGAACTATGGCTACACCTTC.

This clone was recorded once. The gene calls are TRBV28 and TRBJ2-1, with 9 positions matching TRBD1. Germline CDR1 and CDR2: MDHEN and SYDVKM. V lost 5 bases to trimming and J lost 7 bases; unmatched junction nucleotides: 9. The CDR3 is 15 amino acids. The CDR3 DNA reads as TGTGCCAGCAGTCCCTCCGGGACAGGGTCGAATGAGCAGTTCTTC. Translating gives CASSPSGTGSNEQFF.

CDR3 sequence (DNA): TGCGCCAGCAGTTTAGCGGGAAAGGGAGAGACCCAGTACTTC. Residues: CASSLAGKGETQYF. This chain uses TRBV5-1 with TRBJ2-5; 8 bases map to TRBD2. V shed 5 bases, J shed 4 bases, and the junction held 7 bases outside the gene matches. Germline CDR1 reads SGHRS; CDR2 reads YFSETQ. The CDR3 runs 14 residues.

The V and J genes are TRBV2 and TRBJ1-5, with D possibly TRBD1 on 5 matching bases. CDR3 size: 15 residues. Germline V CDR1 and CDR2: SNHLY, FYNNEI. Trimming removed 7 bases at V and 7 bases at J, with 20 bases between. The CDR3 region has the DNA TGTGCCAGCATCCTCCACCCCGACAGTCCCCAGCCCCAGCATTTT. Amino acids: CASILHPDSPQPQHF.

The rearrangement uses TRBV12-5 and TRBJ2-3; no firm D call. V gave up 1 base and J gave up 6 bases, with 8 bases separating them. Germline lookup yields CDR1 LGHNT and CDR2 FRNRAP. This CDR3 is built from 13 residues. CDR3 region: CASGLGQADTQYF. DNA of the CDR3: TGTGCTAGTGGTTTGGGGCAGGCGGATACGCAGTATTTT.